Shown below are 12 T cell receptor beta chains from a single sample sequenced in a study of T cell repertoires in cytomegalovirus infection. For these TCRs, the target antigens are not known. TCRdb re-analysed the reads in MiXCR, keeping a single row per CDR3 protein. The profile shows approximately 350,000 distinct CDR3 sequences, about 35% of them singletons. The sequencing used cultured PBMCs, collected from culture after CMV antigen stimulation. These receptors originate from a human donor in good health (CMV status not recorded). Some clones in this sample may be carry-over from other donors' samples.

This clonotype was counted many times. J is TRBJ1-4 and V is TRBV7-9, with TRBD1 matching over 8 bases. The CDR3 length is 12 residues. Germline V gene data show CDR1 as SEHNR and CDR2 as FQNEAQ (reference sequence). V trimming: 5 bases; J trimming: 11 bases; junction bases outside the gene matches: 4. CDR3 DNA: TGTGCCAGCAGCGGACAGGGAGGGAAACTGTTTTTT. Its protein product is CASSGQGGKLFF. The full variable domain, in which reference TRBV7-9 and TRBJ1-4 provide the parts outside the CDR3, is DTGVSQNPRHKITKRGQNVTFRCDPISEHNRLYWYRQTLGQGPEFLTYFQNEAQLEKSRLLSDRFSAERPKGSFSTLEIQRTEQGDSAMYLCASSGQGGKLFFGSGTQLSVL.

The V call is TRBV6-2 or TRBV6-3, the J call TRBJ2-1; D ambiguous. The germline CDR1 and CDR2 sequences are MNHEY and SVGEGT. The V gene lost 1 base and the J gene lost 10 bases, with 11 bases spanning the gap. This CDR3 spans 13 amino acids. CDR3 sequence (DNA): TGTGCCAGCAGTTACTTGAGCATCACGGAGCAGTTCTTC. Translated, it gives CASSYLSITEQFF.

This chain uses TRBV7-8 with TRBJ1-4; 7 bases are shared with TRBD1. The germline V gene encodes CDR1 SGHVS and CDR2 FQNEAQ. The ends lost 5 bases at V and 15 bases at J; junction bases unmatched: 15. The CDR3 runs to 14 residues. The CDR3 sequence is CASSPGLPGQNMFF. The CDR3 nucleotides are TGTGCCAGCAGCCCCGGCCTACCGGGACAGAATATGTTTTTT.

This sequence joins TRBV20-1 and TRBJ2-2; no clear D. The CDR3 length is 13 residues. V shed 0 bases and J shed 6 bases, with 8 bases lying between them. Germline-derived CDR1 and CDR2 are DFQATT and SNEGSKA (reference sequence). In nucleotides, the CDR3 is TGCAGTGCTAGAGATCTCTTCCCCGGGGAGCTGTTTTTT. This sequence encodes CSARDLFPGELFF.

DNA for the CDR3: TGTGCCAGCAGCCCCCTGGCGGGAGGGAGCTCCTACGAGCAGTACTTC. This gives the protein CASSPLAGGSSYEQYF. J is TRBJ2-7 and V is TRBV7-8, with 9 bases that match TRBD2. This CDR3 contains 16 residues. V was clipped by 5 bases and J by 0 bases; unmatched bases: 8. Germline V CDR1 and CDR2: SGHVS, FQNEAQ.

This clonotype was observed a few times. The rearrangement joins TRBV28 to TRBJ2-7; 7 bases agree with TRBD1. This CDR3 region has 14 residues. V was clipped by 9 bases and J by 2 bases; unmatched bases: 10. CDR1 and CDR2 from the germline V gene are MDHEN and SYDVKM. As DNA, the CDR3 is TGTGCCAGTTTAGTCCGACAGGGCCCCTACGAGCAGTACTTC. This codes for CASLVRQGPYEQYF.

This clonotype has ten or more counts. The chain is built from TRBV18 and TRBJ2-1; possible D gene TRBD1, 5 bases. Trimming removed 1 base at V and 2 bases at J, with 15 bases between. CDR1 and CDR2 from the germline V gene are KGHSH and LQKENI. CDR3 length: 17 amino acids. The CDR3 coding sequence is TGTGCCAGCTCACCACTAGGGCCAGGGATACCCTACAATGAGCAGTTCTTC. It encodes CASSPLGPGIPYNEQFF.

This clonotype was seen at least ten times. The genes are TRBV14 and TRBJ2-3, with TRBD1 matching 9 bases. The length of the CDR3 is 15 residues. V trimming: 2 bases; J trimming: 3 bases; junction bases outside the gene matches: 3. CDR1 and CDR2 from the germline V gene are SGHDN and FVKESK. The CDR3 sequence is CASSQRQGGTDTQYF. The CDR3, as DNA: TGTGCCAGCAGCCAAAGACAGGGGGGGACAGATACGCAGTATTTT.

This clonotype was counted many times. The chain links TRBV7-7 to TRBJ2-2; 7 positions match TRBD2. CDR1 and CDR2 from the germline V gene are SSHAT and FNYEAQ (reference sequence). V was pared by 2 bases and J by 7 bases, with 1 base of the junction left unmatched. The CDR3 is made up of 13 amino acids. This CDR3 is CASSLRTSGELFF. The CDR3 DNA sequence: TGTGCCAGCAGCTTACGGACTAGCGGGGAGCTGTTTTTT.

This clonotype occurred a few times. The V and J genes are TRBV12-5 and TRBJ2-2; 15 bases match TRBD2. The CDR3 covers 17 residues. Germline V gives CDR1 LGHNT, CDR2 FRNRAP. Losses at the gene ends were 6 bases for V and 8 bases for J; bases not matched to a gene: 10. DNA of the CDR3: TGTGCTAGTGGCCAATCCGGACTAGCGGGAGGGCCTGGGGAGCTGTTTTTT. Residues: CASGQSGLAGGPGELFF. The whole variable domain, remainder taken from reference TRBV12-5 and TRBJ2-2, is DARVTQTPRHKVTEMGQEVTMRCQPILGHNTVFWYRQTMMQGLELLAYFRNRAPLDDSGMPKDRFSAEMPDATLATLKIQPSEPRDSAVYFCASGQSGLAGGPGELFFGEGSRLTVL.

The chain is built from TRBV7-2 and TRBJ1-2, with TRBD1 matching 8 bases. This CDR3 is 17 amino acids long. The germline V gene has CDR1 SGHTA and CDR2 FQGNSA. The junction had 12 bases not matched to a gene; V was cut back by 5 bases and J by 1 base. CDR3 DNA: TGTGCCAGCAGCCTACGAGCAGACAGGGGAGTTAACTATGGCTACACCTTC. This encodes CASSLRADRGVNYGYTF.

CDR3 nucleotides: TGTGCCAGCAGTGACAGTTATCTTAGCTCCTACGAGCAGTACTTC. Translated, it gives CASSDSYLSSYEQYF. J is TRBJ2-7 and V is TRBV2; D unresolved. The CDR3 spans 15 residues. Per germline, CDR1 SNHLY and CDR2 FYNNEI. V was cut by 3 bases and J by 0 bases, with 12 bases left in between.